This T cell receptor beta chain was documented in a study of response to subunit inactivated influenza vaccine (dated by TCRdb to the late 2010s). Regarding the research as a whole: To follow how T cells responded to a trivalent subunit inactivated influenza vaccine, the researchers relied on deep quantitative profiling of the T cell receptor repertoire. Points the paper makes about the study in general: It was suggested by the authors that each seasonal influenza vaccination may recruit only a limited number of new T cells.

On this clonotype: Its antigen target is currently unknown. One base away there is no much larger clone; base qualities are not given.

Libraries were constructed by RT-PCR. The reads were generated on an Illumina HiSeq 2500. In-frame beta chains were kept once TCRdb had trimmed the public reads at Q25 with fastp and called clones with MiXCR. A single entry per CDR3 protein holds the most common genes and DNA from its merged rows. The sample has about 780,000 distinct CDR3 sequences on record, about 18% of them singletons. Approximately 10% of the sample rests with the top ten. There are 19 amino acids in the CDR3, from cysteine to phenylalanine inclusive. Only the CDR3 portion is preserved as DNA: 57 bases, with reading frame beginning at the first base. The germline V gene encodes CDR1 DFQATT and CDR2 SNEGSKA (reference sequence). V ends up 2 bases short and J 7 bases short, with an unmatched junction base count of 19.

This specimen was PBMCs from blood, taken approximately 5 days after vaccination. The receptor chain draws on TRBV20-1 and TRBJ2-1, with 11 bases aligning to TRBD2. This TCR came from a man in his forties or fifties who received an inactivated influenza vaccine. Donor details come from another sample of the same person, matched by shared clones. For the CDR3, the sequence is CSARLRRGTSGNERNEQFF. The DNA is TGCAGTGCTAGACTTAGGAGGGGGACTAGCGGAAACGAAAGGAATGAGCAGTTCTTC.